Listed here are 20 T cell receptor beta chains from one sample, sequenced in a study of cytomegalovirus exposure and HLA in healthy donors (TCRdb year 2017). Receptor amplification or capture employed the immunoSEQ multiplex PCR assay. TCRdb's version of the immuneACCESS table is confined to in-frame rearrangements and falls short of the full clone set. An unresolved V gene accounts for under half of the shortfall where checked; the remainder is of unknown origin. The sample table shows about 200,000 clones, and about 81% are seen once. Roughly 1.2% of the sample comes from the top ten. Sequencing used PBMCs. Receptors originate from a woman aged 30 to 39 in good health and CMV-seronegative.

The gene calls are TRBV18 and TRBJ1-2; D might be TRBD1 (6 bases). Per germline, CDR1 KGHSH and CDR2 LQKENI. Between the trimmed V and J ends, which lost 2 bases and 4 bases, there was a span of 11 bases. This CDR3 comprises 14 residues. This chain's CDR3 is CASSPMTGRYGYTF. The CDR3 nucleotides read TGTGCCAGCTCACCAATGACAGGCCGCTATGGCTACACCTTC.

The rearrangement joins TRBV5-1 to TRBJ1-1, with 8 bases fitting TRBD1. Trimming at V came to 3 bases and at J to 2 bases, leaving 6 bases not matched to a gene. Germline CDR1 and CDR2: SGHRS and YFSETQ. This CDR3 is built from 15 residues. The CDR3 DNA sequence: TGCGCCAGCAGCTCGGGGGACAGGATAAACACTGAAGCTTTCTTT. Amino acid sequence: CASSSGDRINTEAFF.

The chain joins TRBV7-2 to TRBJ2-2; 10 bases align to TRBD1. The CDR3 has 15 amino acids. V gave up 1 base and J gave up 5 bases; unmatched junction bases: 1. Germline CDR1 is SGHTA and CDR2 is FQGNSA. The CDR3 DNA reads TGTGCCAGCAGCTTAGGACAGGGGGCAACCGGGGAGCTGTTTTTT. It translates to CASSLGQGATGELFF. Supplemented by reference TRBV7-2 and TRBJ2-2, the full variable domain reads GAGVSQSPSNKVTEKGKDVELRCDPISGHTALYWYRQSLGQGLEFLIYFQGNSAPDKSGLPSDRFSAERTGGSVSTLTIQRTQQEDSAVYLCASSLGQGATGELFFGEGSRLTVL.

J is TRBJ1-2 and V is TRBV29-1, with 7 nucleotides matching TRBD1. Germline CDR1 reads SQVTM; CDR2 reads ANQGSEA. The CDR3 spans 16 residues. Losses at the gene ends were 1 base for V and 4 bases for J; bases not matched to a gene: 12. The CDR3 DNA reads TGCAGCGTTGAAGGCCCGACAGGGAGCAGATTCTATGGCTACACCTTC. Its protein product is CSVEGPTGSRFYGYTF.

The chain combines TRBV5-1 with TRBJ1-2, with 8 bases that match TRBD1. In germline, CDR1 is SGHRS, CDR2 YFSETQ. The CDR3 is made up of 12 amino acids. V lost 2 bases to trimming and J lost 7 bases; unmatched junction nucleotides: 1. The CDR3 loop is CASSFGQGGYTF. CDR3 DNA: TGCGCCAGCAGCTTCGGACAGGGTGGCTACACCTTC.

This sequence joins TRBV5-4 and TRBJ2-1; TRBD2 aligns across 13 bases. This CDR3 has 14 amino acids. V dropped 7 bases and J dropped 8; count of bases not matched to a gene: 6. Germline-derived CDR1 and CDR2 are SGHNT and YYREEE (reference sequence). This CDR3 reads CASGRTSGSDEQFF. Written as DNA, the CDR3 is TGTGCCAGCGGACGGACTAGCGGGAGCGATGAGCAGTTCTTC.

CDR3 loop: CASRRVVKNIQYF. The CDR3 coding sequence is TGTGCCAGCAGGCGGGTGGTCAAAAACATTCAGTACTTC. V is TRBV9 and J is TRBJ2-4; D possibly corresponds to TRBD2 (5 bases). V dropped 5 bases and J dropped 3 bases, with 9 bases sitting between them. This CDR3 has 13 amino acids. Germline V gene sequence: CDR1 SGDLS, CDR2 YYNGEE.

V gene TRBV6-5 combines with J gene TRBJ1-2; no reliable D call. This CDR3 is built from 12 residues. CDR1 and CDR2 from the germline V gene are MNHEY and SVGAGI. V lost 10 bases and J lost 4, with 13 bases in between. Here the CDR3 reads CATTYSLYGYTF. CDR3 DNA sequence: TGTGCCACAACTTACAGCCTCTATGGCTACACCTTC.

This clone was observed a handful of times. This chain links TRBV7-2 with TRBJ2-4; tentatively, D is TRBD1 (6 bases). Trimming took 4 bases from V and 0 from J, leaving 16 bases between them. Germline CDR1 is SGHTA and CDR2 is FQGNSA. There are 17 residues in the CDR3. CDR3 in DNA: TGTGCCAGCAGCTCGCCAGGGGCTCTCACAGCCAAAAACATTCAGTACTTC. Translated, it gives CASSSPGALTAKNIQYF. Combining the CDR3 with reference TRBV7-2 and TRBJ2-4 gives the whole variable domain GAGVSQSPSNKVTEKGKDVELRCDPISGHTALYWYRQSLGQGLEFLIYFQGNSAPDKSGLPSDRFSAERTGGSVSTLTIQRTQQEDSAVYLCASSSPGALTAKNIQYFGAGTRLSVL.

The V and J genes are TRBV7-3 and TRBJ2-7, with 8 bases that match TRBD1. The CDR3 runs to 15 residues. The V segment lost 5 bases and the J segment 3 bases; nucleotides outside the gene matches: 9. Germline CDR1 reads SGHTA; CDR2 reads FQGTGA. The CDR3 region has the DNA TGTGCCAGCAGCCCCTCACGAGACAGGGGCTACGAGCAGTACTTC. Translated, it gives CASSPSRDRGYEQYF.

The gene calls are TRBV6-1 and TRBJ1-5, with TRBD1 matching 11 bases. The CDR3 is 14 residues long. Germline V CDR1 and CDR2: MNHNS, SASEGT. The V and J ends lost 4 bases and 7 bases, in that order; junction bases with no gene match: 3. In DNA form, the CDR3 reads TGTGCCAGCAGTGGGACAGGGGGCTACCAGCCCCAGCATTTT. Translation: CASSGTGGYQPQHF.

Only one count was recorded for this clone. CDR3 amino acids: CASSLGNPGTAQSYSGNTIYF. CDR3 bases: TGCGCCAGCAGCTTGGGAAATCCCGGGACAGCCCAAAGCTACTCTGGAAACACCATATATTTT. This rearrangement joins TRBV5-1 to TRBJ1-3, with 7 bases that match TRBD1. This CDR3 comprises 21 residues. The trim removed 0 bases at V and 0 bases at J, leaving 18 bases unmatched. Germline V CDR1 and CDR2: SGHRS, YFSETQ.

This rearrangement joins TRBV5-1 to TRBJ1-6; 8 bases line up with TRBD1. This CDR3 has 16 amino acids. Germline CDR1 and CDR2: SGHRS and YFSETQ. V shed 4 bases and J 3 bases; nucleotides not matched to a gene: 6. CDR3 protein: CASSTGDRGYNSPLHF. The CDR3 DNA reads TGCGCCAGCAGCACTGGCGACAGGGGCTATAATTCACCCCTCCACTTT.

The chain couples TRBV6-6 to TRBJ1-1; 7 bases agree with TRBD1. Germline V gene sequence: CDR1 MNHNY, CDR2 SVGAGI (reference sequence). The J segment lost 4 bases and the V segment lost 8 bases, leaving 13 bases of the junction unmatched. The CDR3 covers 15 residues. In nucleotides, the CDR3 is TGTGCCAGCCGAAGACAGGGACCCTCCGGCACTGAAGCTTTCTTT. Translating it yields CASRRQGPSGTEAFF.

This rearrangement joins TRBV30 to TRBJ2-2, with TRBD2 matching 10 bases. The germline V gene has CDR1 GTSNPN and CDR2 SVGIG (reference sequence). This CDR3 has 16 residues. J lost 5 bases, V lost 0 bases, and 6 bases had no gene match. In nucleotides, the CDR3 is TGTGCCTGGAGTGTCCCTTTGACTAGCGGGACCGGGGAGCTGTTTTTT. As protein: CAWSVPLTSGTGELFF. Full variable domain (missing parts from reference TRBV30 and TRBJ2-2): SQTIHQWPATLVQPVGSPLSLECTVEGTSNPNLYWYRQAAGRGLQLLFYSVGIGQISSEVPQNLSASRPQDRQFILSSKKLLLSDSGFYLCAWSVPLTSGTGELFFGEGSRLTVL.

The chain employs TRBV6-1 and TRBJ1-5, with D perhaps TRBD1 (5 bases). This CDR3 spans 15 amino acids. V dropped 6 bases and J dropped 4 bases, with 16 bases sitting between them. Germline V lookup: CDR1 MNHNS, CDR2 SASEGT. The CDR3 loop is CASSQGRVRNQPQHF. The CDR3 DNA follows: TGTGCCAGCAGCCAGGGTAGGGTACGGAATCAGCCCCAGCATTTT.

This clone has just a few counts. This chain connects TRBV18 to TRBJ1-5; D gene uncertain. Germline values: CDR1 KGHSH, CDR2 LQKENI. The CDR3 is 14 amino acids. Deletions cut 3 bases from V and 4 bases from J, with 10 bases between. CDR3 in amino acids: CASSPRSVNQPQHF. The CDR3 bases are TGTGCCAGCTCACCTCGATCGGTAAATCAGCCCCAGCATTTT.

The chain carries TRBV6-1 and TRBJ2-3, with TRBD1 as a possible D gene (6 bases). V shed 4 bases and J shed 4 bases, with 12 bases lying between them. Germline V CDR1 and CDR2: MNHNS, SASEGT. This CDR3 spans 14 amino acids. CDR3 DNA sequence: TGTGCCAGCAGTGGAGGGGGTGGGGCAGATACGCAGTATTTT. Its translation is CASSGGGGADTQYF.

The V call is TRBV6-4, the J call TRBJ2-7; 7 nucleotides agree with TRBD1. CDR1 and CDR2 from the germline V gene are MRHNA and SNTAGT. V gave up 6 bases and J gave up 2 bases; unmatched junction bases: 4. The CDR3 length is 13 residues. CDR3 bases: TGTGCCAGCAGGCGGACAGGAGCCTACGAGCAGTACTTC. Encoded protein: CASRRTGAYEQYF.

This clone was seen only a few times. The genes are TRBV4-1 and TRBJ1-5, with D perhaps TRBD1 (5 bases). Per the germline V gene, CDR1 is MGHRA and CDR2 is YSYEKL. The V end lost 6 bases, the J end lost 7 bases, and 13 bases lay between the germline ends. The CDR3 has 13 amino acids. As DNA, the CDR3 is TGCGCCAGCAGTCCACAGGTTAACCAGCCCCAGCATTTT. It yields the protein CASSPQVNQPQHF.